A selection of T cell receptor beta chains follows, all from one sample in a study of patients and donors after allogeneic stem cell transplantation. TCRdb used MiXCR to reprocess the RT-PCR reads, holding one entry per CDR3 protein. The table lists roughly 200,000 distinct CDR3 sequences, 40% to 45% of them singletons. The sequenced material came from blood, either unsorted or a sorted T cell fraction (not recorded which). Receptors were obtained from a human donor who was either an allogeneic HSCT recipient or a stem cell or donor lymphocyte infusion donor (not recorded which). It is not recorded whose cells these are; they may come from a transplant donor. CDR3s include the opening cysteine and the closing phenylalanine or tryptophan. The order of the fields is V gene, D gene, J gene, CDR3 protein. A D gene is named only where the DNA matches it firmly.

TRBV6-4	TRBD2	TRBJ2-1	CASSDMGLAGEKQFF
TRBV29-1	TRBD1	TRBJ1-2	CSVLRGQGGGYTF
TRBV20-1	-	TRBJ2-1	CSARREHKSYNEQFF
TRBV30	-	TRBJ1-1	CAQGHRSGTEAFF
TRBV12-3/TRBV12-4	-	TRBJ1-3	CASSFGQSSGNTIYF
TRBV28	-	TRBJ2-1	CASSPGQRKDNEQFF
TRBV5-1	TRBD1	TRBJ2-5	CASSSGQGGGETQYF
TRBV6-2/TRBV6-3	-	TRBJ2-1	CASRPLAYNEQFF
TRBV9	TRBD1	TRBJ1-1	CASSVEGQGGTEAFF
TRBV30	-	TRBJ1-4	CASRTRGAGEKLFF
TRBV12-3/TRBV12-4	-	TRBJ1-5	CASSSLGGHLSNQPQHF
TRBV29-1	-	TRBJ2-1	CSVEMMLGNEQFF
TRBV9	TRBD1	TRBJ2-1	CASSVVGTGGYNEQFF
TRBV21-1	-	TRBJ2-5	CASSKGGGAETQYF
TRBV9	-	TRBJ1-2	CASSVASRYGYTF
TRBV9	TRBD1	TRBJ2-7	CASRKGQGPYEQYF
TRBV4-3	-	TRBJ1-2	CASSQASGRGGYTF
TRBV28	-	TRBJ2-3	CASSLFRAARTDTQYF
TRBV4-2	-	TRBJ1-6	CASSQDVVGRSPLHF
TRBV30	-	TRBJ2-2	CAWRSLASGTGELFF
TRBV4-2	-	TRBJ2-2	CASSQDEGPGLDETGELFF
TRBV6-5	-	TRBJ1-3	CASTRGGLGNTIYF
TRBV28	-	TRBJ2-7	CASSLGGAEQYF
TRBV5-1	-	TRBJ2-3	CASSSTRRADTQYF
TRBV24-1	-	TRBJ2-2	CATSLTTGELFF
TRBV20-1	TRBD2	TRBJ2-4	CSARDTQRGRLAKNIQYF
TRBV11-2	-	TRBJ1-1	CASSLKVRAFF
TRBV9	TRBD1	TRBJ1-2	CASSSTGFYGYTF
TRBV20-1	-	TRBJ1-1	CSARVRQGRDEAFF
TRBV4-3	-	TRBJ1-6	CASSQESLGSYNSPLHF
TRBV4-3	-	TRBJ2-7	CASSQVIESGSTRHF
TRBV6-5	TRBD1	TRBJ1-4	CASRGQGGEKLFF
TRBV9	-	TRBJ2-3	CASSASTDTQYF
TRBV20-1	-	TRBJ2-7	CSALRASYEQYF